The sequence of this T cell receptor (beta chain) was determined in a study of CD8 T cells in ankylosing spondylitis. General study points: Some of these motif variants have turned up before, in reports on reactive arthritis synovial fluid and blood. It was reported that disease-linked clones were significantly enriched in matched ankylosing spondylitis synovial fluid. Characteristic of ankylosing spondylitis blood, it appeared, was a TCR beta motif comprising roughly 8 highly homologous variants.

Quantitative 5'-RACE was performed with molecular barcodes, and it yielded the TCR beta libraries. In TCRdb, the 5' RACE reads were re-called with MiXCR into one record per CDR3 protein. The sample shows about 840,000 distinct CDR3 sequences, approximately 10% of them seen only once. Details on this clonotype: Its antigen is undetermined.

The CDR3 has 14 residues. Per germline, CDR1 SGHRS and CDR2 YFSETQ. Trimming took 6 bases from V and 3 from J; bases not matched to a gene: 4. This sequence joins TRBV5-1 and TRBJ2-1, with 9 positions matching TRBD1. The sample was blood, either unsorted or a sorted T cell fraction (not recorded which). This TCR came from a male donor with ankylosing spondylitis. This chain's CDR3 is CASTAGQGYNEQFF. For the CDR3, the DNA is TGCGCCAGCACCGCGGGACAGGGCTACAATGAGCAGTTCTTC.